Listed here are 7 T cell receptor beta chains from one sample, sequenced in a study of CXCR4 blockade with PD-1 therapy in pancreatic cancer (dated by TCRdb to about 2019). Preparation of the library involved the immunoSEQ multiplex PCR assay. Sourced from immuneACCESS, this table was stored by TCRdb with only in-frame sequences that have V and J called. A share of the clones is absent; for the studies checked, an unresolved V gene accounts for under half, and the remainder has no known explanation. The table for this sample lists over a hundred clones; approximately 74% of them were counted only once. The ten biggest clones cover 35% to 50% of the sample. This sample comprised tumor tissue, obtained before culture. The receptors were gathered from a human donor with pancreatic ductal adenocarcinoma.

This sequence joins TRBV6-1 and TRBJ2-1; no clear D gene. Germline V CDR1 and CDR2: MNHNS, SASEGT. Trimming took 0 bases from V and 1 from J, leaving 7 bases between them. The CDR3 runs 15 residues. DNA of the CDR3: TGTGCCAGCAGTGAAGCGCCTGGTTCCTACAATGAGCAGTTCTTC. Translation: CASSEAPGSYNEQFF.

A word on this clone: Other DNA sequences in this sample translate to the same CDR3. This rearrangement joins TRBV4-1 to TRBJ2-2; D is uncertain. Germline V gene data show CDR1 as MGHRA and CDR2 as YSYEKL. Trimming took off 0 bases at V and 4 bases at J, with 9 bases between the two ends. This CDR3 has 15 amino acids. The CDR3: CASSQDRAITGELFF. In DNA form, the CDR3 reads TGCGCCAGCAGCCAAGATCGTGCGATCACCGGGGAGCTGTTTTTT.

The V and J genes are TRBV5-1 and TRBJ2-1; 9 nucleotides line up with TRBD2. CDR1 and CDR2 from the germline V gene are SGHRS and YFSETQ. The CDR3 has 14 amino acids. V lost 4 bases to trimming and J lost 7 bases; unmatched junction nucleotides: 6. CDR3 in amino acids: CASSPPSGTNEQFF. The CDR3 nucleotides read TGCGCCAGCAGCCCCCCTAGCGGGACGAATGAGCAGTTCTTC.

V is TRBV11-3 and J is TRBJ2-7; no reliable D call. There are 14 residues in the CDR3. Germline V gene lookup returns CDR1 SGHNT and CDR2 YENEEA. The V gene lost 3 bases and the J gene lost 2 bases, with 11 bases spanning the gap. The CDR3 spells CASSFSDGPYEQYF. CDR3 nucleotide sequence: TGTGCCAGCAGCTTCTCGGACGGCCCCTACGAGCAGTACTTC.

The genes are TRBV30 and TRBJ2-1; possibly TRBD1 for D (6 bases). The CDR3 contains 14 residues. Germline values: CDR1 GTSNPN, CDR2 SVGIG (reference sequence). V was shortened by 2 bases and J by 1 base, with 9 bases between the two germline ends. CDR3 sequence: CAWSRGTSYNEQFF. CDR3 sequence (DNA): TGTGCCTGGAGTAGGGGGACATCCTACAATGAGCAGTTCTTC.

The DNA for the CDR3 is TGTGCCACCAGGCGGAGTGGGGGGGCCACCCATGAGCAGTTCTTC. This codes for CATRRSGGATHEQFF. V usage is TRBV15 and J usage is TRBJ2-1; D is perhaps TRBD2 (7 bases). Germline V gives CDR1 LNHNV, CDR2 YYDKDF (reference sequence). This CDR3 is built from 15 residues. Trimming left V 6 bases short and J 8 bases short, with 20 bases between.

V is TRBV11-3 and J is TRBJ2-5; 10 nucleotides align to TRBD2. The V and J ends lost 1 base and 3 bases, in that order; junction bases with no gene match: 2. Germline CDR1 is SGHNT and CDR2 is YENEEA. This CDR3 is built from 15 residues. This chain's CDR3 is CASSLVGLAEETQYF. DNA for the CDR3: TGTGCCAGCAGCTTAGTCGGACTAGCGGAAGAGACCCAGTACTTC.